This paragraph covers one TCR beta chain sequence. Its specificity is unknown. Germline lookup yields CDR1 SQVTM and CDR2 ANQGSEA. The CDR3 spans 12 residues. V lost 6 bases and J lost 5; bases outside the gene matches: 2. The data originate from a study of T-cell memory formation after mild COVID-19. Study-level findings and limits: CD4+ contracting clones were found mainly in CM and EM, and CD8+ ones in EMRA. Some SARS-CoV-2-responding clones were already detected in memory before infection.

The authors produced TCR alpha and TCR beta cDNA libraries with sample barcodes and UMIs by 5'RACE using constant-segment primers. MiXCR was run by TCRdb on the 5' RACE reads, yielding one entry per CDR3 protein. Here the sample spans some 130,000 distinct CDR3 sequences, about 6% being singletons. J is TRBJ2-2 and V is TRBV29-1; 8 bases fit TRBD1. The receptor comes from an adult woman who had mild COVID-19 (a few samples of this study predate the infection). Cell type and time point are not known. What was sequenced was PBMCs or a T cell subset sorted from them (not recorded which). The CDR3: CSVYRGTGELFF. The CDR3 coding sequence is TGCAGCGTCTACAGGGGGACCGGGGAGCTGTTTTTT.